The source of this TCR beta chain is a study of T cells in Graves' hyperthyroidism and ophthalmopathy. Turning to the study itself: Upon initial diagnosis and before any treatment, peripheral blood was collected. Whole-study findings and limits: The model made its ophthalmopathy prediction, and onset followed a median roughly six months later. Most clonotypes expanded in thyroid above 0.001 were likewise present in blood. Stable hyperthyroidism was separated from ophthalmopathy by a model based on 13 V-J features.

Germline CDR1 reads SGHRS; CDR2 reads YFSETQ. There are 14 residues in the CDR3. V dropped 0 bases and J dropped 1 base, with 7 bases sitting between them. This clonotype was found many times. Its specificity is unknown. The source material, RNA transcripts, was used to amplify TCR beta CDR3 regions. A set of HTBI primers served as the primers for a first-round RT-PCR of the TCR CDR3. Via MiXCR, TCRdb re-called the multiplex PCR reads, giving one row per CDR3 protein. Among about 210,000 distinct CDR3 sequences listed, about 17% were seen once. The sequenced sample consisted of blood. The V call is TRBV5-1, the J call TRBJ1-1; D not certain. The sequence was obtained from a middle-aged man with Graves' hyperthyroidism. This chain's CDR3 is CASSLVVQNTEAFF. The CDR3 coding sequence is TGCGCCAGCAGCTTGGTAGTGCAGAACACTGAAGCTTTCTTT.